These 28 T cell receptor beta chains were all obtained from the same sample, sequenced in a study of blood T cell repertoires in COVID-19. Sequenced by immunoSEQ multiplex PCR; TCRdb stores in-frame clones only, minus some. The sample gives approximately 170,000 clones, about 80% of which show up once; roughly 10% is in the top ten. Sequencing was performed on peripheral blood. The receptors come from a man between 65 and 85 years old with active or convalescent COVID-19.

The rearrangement uses TRBV28 and TRBJ1-6; 7 nucleotides match TRBD1. Germline CDR1 is MDHEN and CDR2 is SYDVKM. The CDR3 runs 14 residues. The V gene end was trimmed by 6 bases and the J gene end by 10 bases; junction bases not matched to a gene: 9. The CDR3 here is CASSPPQGGSPLHF. CDR3 DNA: TGTGCCAGCAGCCCTCCCCAGGGGGGCTCACCCCTCCACTTT.

The CDR3 DNA sequence: TGTGCCAGCAGCTTTGACAGCGTTTATGGCTACACCTTC. Protein: CASSFDSVYGYTF. The gene calls are TRBV5-5 and TRBJ1-2, with TRBD1 as a possible D gene (5 bases). Germline CDR1 and CDR2: SGHKS and YYEKEE (reference sequence). The V end was cut by 2 bases, the J end by 5 bases, with 10 bases between. The length of the CDR3 is 13 residues. The full variable domain, rest sourced from reference TRBV5-5 and TRBJ1-2, is DAGVTQSPTHLIKTRGQQVTLRCSPISGHKSVSWYQQVLGQGPQFIFQYYEKEERGRGNFPDRFSARQFPNYSSELNVNALLLGDSALYLCASSFDSVYGYTFGSGTRLTVV.

The rearrangement uses TRBV6-2 or TRBV6-3 and TRBJ1-4; 11 nucleotides line up with TRBD1. Germline loops: CDR1 MNHEY, CDR2 SVGEGT. V shed 0 bases, J shed 6 bases, and the junction held 6 bases outside the gene matches. There are 17 residues in the CDR3. CDR3 DNA sequence: TGTGCCAGCAGTTACTCGACAAGGACAGGGGGCGATGAAAAACTGTTTTTT. Translating it yields CASSYSTRTGGDEKLFF.

This chain uses TRBV28 with TRBJ1-2; TRBD1 agrees at 12 bases. The CDR3 extends over 16 amino acids. With 1 base clipped from V and 4 bases from J, the junction kept 4 bases outside the gene matches. The germline CDR1 and CDR2 sequences are MDHEN and SYDVKM. The CDR3 DNA reads TGTGCCAGCAGTTTATCCGGGACAGGGGGCTCCTATGGCTACACCTTC. Residues: CASSLSGTGGSYGYTF.

CDR3 DNA sequence: TGTGCCAGCAGCGTATCGGGGGGTTTGTCCTACAATGAGCAGTTCTTC. This translates into CASSVSGGLSYNEQFF. V gene TRBV9 combines with J gene TRBJ2-1, with TRBD2 identical over 7 bases. The V and J ends lost 1 base and 1 base, in that order; junction bases with no gene match: 5. This CDR3 has 16 residues. Germline CDR1 is SGDLS and CDR2 is YYNGEE.

V and J are TRBV28 and TRBJ1-2; 8 nucleotides line up with TRBD1. CDR3 length: 13 residues. Trimming cost V 3 bases and J 7 bases; bases outside gene matches: 4. Germline CDR1 is MDHEN and CDR2 is SYDVKM. The CDR3 reads CASSLDRVGGYTF. DNA of the CDR3: TGTGCCAGCAGTTTGGACAGGGTGGGTGGCTACACCTTC.

This rearrangement joins TRBV7-6 to TRBJ2-5; D possibly corresponds to TRBD2 (6 bases). The germline V and J ends were trimmed by 6 bases and 5 bases, with 25 bases remaining between them. CDR3 length: 17 amino acids. Germline values: CDR1 SGHVS, CDR2 FNYEAQ. This CDR3 reads CASSPQRGIPKEETQYF. The CDR3 DNA sequence: TGTGCCAGCAGTCCTCAACGCGGGATCCCGAAGGAGGAGACCCAGTACTTC.

The chain joins TRBV6-6 to TRBJ1-2; no reliable D call. This CDR3 is built from 12 residues. V lost 9 bases to trimming and J lost 1 base, with 9 bases between them. Looked up from germline, CDR1 is MNHNY and CDR2 is SVGAGI (reference sequence). CDR3 loop: CASYGVNYGYTF. CDR3 coding DNA: TGTGCCAGTTACGGGGTTAACTATGGCTACACCTTC.

This chain links TRBV6-5 with TRBJ2-2, with D tentatively TRBD1 (6 bases). Germline CDR1 reads MNHEY; CDR2 reads SVGAGI. V dropped 6 bases and J dropped 2 bases, with 13 bases sitting between them. This CDR3 comprises 15 residues. CDR3 sequence (DNA): TGTGCCAGCAGACGCGGACAGAAAAACACCGGGGAGCTGTTTTTT. Translation: CASRRGQKNTGELFF.

The chain joins TRBV7-2 to TRBJ2-5, with a possible D match to TRBD1 (5 bases). The V gene lost 7 bases and the J gene lost 4 bases, with 16 bases spanning the gap. The CDR3 has 14 residues. CDR1 and CDR2 (germline): SGHTA, FQGNSA. The CDR3 coding sequence is TGTGCCAGCACGCAAGGGGCAGTCCGAGAGACCCAGTACTTC. Translating it yields CASTQGAVRETQYF.

The chain couples TRBV30 to TRBJ1-6, with TRBD1 matching over 7 bases. Germline trimming cut 0 bases from V and 0 bases from J; bases unmatched to any gene: 11. The CDR3 runs to 19 residues. In germline, CDR1 is GTSNPN, CDR2 SVGIG (reference sequence). CDR3 in amino acids: CAWSVRRQGTSSYNSPLHF. DNA for the CDR3: TGTGCCTGGAGTGTACGCAGACAGGGCACGAGCTCCTATAATTCACCCCTCCACTTT.

V gene TRBV27 combines with J gene TRBJ1-6; weak D call: TRBD1 (5 bases). CDR3 size: 17 residues. Germline CDR1 reads MNHEY; CDR2 reads SMNVEV (reference sequence). Trimming took off 5 bases at V and 0 bases at J, with 14 bases between the two ends. The CDR3 reads CASSPRGRRSYNSPLHF. The CDR3 DNA sequence: TGTGCCAGCAGTCCTCGGGGGAGGCGCTCCTATAATTCACCCCTCCACTTT.

The chain joins TRBV5-4 to TRBJ2-1, with 7 bases fitting TRBD1. CDR1 is SGHNT, CDR2 YYREEE, per germline (reference sequence). V lost 6 bases and J lost 4; bases outside the gene matches: 10. The CDR3 has 15 amino acids. The CDR3, as DNA: TGTGCCAGCACGAAACACGGGACAGCTTACAATGAGCAGTTCTTC. Residues: CASTKHGTAYNEQFF.

The chain joins TRBV10-3 to TRBJ1-1; unclear D gene. Trimming took 2 bases from V and 4 from J, leaving 8 bases between them. The CDR3 totals 13 residues. Germline CDR1 reads ENHRY; CDR2 reads SYGVKD. CDR3 amino acids: CAISERGGTEAFF. In DNA, the CDR3 is TGTGCCATCAGTGAGCGGGGAGGCACTGAAGCTTTCTTT.

The chain's CDR3 is CASSPGLTDTEAFF. The CDR3 region has the DNA TGTGCCAGCTCACCGGGCCTAACGGACACTGAAGCTTTCTTT. The gene calls are TRBV18 and TRBJ1-1; unclear D gene. The length of the CDR3 is 14 residues. From germline, CDR1 is KGHSH and CDR2 LQKENI. The V end lost 3 bases, the J end lost 3 bases, and 11 bases lay between the germline ends.

This clone was seen more than once but under ten times. The rearrangement joins TRBV11-2 to TRBJ2-5, with 9 bases fitting TRBD2. CDR3 size: 14 residues. Trimming removed 8 bases from V and 2 bases from J; junction bases left unmatched: 6. Looked up from germline, CDR1 is SGHAT and CDR2 is FQNNGV. The CDR3 loop is CASSSLAGQETQYF. CDR3 bases: TGTGCCAGCTCCTCACTAGCGGGTCAAGAGACCCAGTACTTC.

The chain couples TRBV14 to TRBJ2-1; no clear D. The CDR3 runs to 17 residues. V lost 6 bases and J 0 bases, leaving 18 bases between the germline ends. Germline CDR1 and CDR2: SGHDN and FVKESK. CDR3 in DNA: TGTGCCAGCAGTCGGAGAGCCACAACCAGCTCCTACAATGAGCAGTTCTTC. As protein: CASSRRATTSSYNEQFF.

The chain links TRBV6-6 to TRBJ1-4; tentative D call: TRBD1 (5 bases). The V end was cut by 5 bases, the J end by 8 bases, with 9 bases between. Germline V gene sequence: CDR1 MNHNY, CDR2 SVGAGI (reference sequence). This CDR3 contains 12 residues. CDR3 sequence reads: CASSRTQEKLFF. CDR3 DNA: TGTGCCAGCAGTCGGACACAGGAAAAACTGTTTTTT.

This chain uses TRBV19 with TRBJ2-5; 14 nucleotides align to TRBD2. The germline gives CDR1 LNHDA, CDR2 SQIVND (reference sequence). The junction had 5 bases not matched to a gene; V was cut back by 5 bases and J by 9 bases. The CDR3 runs to 14 residues. DNA for the CDR3: TGTGCCAGTAGTGTGACTAGCGGGGGGGAGCCCCAGTACTTC. Translation gives CASSVTSGGEPQYF.

Only one count was recorded for this clone. Written as DNA, the CDR3 is TGTGCCAGCAGTAGCGGGAGACCCTACAATGAGCAGTTCTTC. Its protein product is CASSSGRPYNEQFF. The genes are TRBV28 and TRBJ2-1; 8 bases agree with TRBD2. Germline V gives CDR1 MDHEN, CDR2 SYDVKM. CDR3 length: 14 amino acids. After removal of 5 bases from V and 2 bases from J, the junction contained 2 bases not matched to a gene.

The rearrangement joins TRBV19 to TRBJ2-1; 11 bases are shared with TRBD2. Germline V gives CDR1 LNHDA, CDR2 SQIVND (reference sequence). With 1 base clipped from V and 8 bases from J, the junction kept 13 bases outside the gene matches. This CDR3 is built from 18 residues. The CDR3 DNA sequence: TGTGCCAGTAGTATAGCCCTGGGGGTAGCGGGAGGGCCGGATGAGCAGTTCTTC. Its protein product is CASSIALGVAGGPDEQFF.

This rearrangement joins TRBV11-2 to TRBJ1-2; 7 bases match TRBD1. V shed 1 base, J shed 4 bases, and the junction held 3 bases outside the gene matches. This CDR3 region has 14 residues. Germline V gene sequence: CDR1 SGHAT, CDR2 FQNNGV. CDR3 sequence reads: CASSLGTGVYGYTF. The CDR3 nucleotides are TGTGCCAGCAGCTTAGGGACAGGTGTCTATGGCTACACCTTC.

The J gene is TRBJ2-3, the V gene TRBV2, with a weak D call TRBD2 (5 bases). This CDR3 comprises 12 residues. V lost 10 bases and J 3 bases, leaving 11 bases between the germline ends. Germline values: CDR1 SNHLY, CDR2 FYNNEI. CDR3 bases: TGTGCCACCGGGAACTTGACAGATACGCAGTATTTT. It yields the protein CATGNLTDTQYF. Variable domain in full (rest from reference TRBV2 and TRBJ2-3): EPEVTQTPSHQVTQMGQEVILRCVPISNHLYFYWYRQILGQKVEFLVSFYNNEISEKSEIFDDQFSVERPDGSNFTLKIRSTKLEDSAMYFCATGNLTDTQYFGPGTRLTVL.

The chain is built from TRBV18 and TRBJ1-5; no clear D gene. Trimming removed 3 bases from V and 6 bases from J, with 15 bases in between. The CDR3 is 15 residues long. Germline CDR1 reads KGHSH; CDR2 reads LQKENI. The CDR3 here is CASSPGELGFQPQHF. CDR3 coding DNA: TGTGCCAGCTCACCGGGAGAGTTGGGGTTTCAGCCCCAGCATTTT.

This chain uses TRBV19 with TRBJ1-1; weak D call: TRBD1 (6 bases). CDR1 and CDR2 from the germline V gene are LNHDA and SQIVND (reference sequence). Trimming took off 3 bases at V and 8 bases at J, with 16 bases between the two ends. This CDR3 has 14 amino acids. The CDR3 DNA reads TGTGCCAGTAGTATTTTAATAAGGGGGTCCGAAGCTTTCTTT. Amino acid sequence: CASSILIRGSEAFF.

This sequence joins TRBV24-1 and TRBJ2-2, with D perhaps TRBD2 (6 bases). The CDR3 runs 15 residues. Per germline, CDR1 KGHDR and CDR2 SFDVKD. V was cut by 3 bases and J by 4 bases, with 11 bases left in between. CDR3 sequence (DNA): TGTGCCACCAGTGATCCCAGGAGGGGCACCGGGGAGCTGTTTTTT. Translating gives CATSDPRRGTGELFF.

The chain combines TRBV5-1 with TRBJ1-1; 7 bases are a match to TRBD1. This CDR3 comprises 13 residues. Germline-derived CDR1 and CDR2 are SGHRS and YFSETQ. V shed 2 bases and J 5 bases; nucleotides not matched to a gene: 3. The CDR3 is CASSLQGRTEAFF. The CDR3 region has the DNA TGCGCCAGCAGCTTACAGGGGAGGACTGAAGCTTTCTTT.

This chain joins TRBV5-1 and TRBJ2-2; D may be TRBD2 (6 bases). The CDR3 is made up of 16 amino acids. V was clipped by 4 bases and J by 5 bases, with 18 bases between them. Germline CDR1 is SGHRS and CDR2 is YFSETQ. The CDR3 reads CASSHRDSGETGELFF. CDR3 nucleotides: TGCGCCAGCAGCCACCGGGACTCCGGGGAGACCGGGGAGCTGTTTTTT. The full variable domain, rest sourced from reference TRBV5-1 and TRBJ2-2, is KAGVTQTPRYLIKTRGQQVTLSCSPISGHRSVSWYQQTPGQGLQFLFEYFSETQRNKGNFPGRFSGRQFSNSRSEMNVSTLELGDSALYLCASSHRDSGETGELFFGEGSRLTVL.